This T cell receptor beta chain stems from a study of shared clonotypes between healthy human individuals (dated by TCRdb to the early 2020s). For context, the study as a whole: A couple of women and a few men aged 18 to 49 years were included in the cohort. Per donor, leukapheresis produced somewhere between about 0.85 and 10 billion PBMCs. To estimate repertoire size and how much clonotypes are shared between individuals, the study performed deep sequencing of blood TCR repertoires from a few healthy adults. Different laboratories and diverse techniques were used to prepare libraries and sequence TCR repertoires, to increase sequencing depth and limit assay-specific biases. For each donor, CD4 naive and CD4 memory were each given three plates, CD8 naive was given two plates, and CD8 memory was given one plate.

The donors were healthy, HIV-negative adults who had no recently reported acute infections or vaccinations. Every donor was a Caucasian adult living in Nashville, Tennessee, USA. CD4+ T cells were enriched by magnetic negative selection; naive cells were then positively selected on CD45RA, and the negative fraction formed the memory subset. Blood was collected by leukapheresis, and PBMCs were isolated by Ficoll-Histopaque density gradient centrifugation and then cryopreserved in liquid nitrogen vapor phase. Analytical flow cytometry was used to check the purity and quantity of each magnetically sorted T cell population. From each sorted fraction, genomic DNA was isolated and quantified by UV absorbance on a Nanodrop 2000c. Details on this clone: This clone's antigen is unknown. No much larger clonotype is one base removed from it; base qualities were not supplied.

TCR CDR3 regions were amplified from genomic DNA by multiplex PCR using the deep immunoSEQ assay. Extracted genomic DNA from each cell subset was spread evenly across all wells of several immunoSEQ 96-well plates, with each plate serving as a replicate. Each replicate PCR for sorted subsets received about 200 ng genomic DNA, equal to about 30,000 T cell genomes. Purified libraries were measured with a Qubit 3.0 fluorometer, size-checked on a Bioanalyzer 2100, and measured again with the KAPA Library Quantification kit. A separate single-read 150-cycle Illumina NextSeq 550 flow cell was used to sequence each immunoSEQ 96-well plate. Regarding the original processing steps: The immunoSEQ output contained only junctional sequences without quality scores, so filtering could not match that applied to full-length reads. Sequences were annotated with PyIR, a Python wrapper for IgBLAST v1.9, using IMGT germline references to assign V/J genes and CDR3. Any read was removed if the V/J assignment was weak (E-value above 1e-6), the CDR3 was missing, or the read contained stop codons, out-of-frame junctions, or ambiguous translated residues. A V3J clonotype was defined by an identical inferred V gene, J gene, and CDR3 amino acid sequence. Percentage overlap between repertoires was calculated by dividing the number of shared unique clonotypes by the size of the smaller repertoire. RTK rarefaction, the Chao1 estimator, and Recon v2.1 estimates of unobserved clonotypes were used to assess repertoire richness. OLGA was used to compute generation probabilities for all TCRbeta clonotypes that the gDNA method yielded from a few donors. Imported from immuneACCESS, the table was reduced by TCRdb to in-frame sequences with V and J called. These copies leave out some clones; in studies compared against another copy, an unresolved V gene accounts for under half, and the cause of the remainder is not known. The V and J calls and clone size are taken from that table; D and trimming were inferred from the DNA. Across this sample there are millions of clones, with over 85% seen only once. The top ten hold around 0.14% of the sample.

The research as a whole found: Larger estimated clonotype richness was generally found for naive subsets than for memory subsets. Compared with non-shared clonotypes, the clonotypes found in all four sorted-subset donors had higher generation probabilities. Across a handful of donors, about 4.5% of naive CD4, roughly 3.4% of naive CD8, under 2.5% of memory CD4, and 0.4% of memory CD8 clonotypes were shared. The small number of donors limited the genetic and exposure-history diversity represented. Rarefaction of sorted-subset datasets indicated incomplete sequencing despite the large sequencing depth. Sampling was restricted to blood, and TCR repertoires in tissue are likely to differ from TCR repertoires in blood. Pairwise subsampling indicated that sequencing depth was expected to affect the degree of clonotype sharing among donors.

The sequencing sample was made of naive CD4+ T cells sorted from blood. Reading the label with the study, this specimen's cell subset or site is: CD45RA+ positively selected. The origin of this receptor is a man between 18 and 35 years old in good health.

The CDR3 reads CASSLRAGHAGELFF. The DNA reads as follows: TGTGCCAGCAGCTTAAGGGCAGGGCATGCCGGGGAGCTGTTTTTT. Recombination joined TRBV7-3 with TRBJ2-2; perhaps TRBD1 is the D gene, with 5 bases matching. From the cysteine through the phenylalanine, the CDR3 covers 15 amino acids. Here the CDR3 DNA is all that survives: 45 bases in frame from base 1. Per the germline V gene, SGHTA is the CDR1 and FQGTGA is the CDR2. Trimming removed 1 base from V and 6 bases from J, leaving 12 bases between the germline ends.